The 26 T cell receptor beta chains in this list originate from one sample, sequenced in a study of blood T cell repertoires in COVID-19. Clones were read by immunoSEQ multiplex PCR, and TCRdb kept only the in-frame ones, dropping some. The sample records approximately 80,000 clones, 85% to 90% being singletons. Material: peripheral blood. All receptors come from a man aged 40-50 years with acute or convalescent COVID-19.

This clone came up once. The rearrangement uses TRBV6-5 and TRBJ2-7, with D possibly TRBD1 on 5 matching bases. V was trimmed by 5 bases and J by 2 bases, leaving 13 bases between them. Germline V gene sequence: CDR1 MNHEY, CDR2 SVGAGI. CDR3 size: 14 residues. The CDR3 DNA is TGTGCCAGCAGTCCTCCCGACAGCCCCTACGAGCAGTACTTC. Its protein is CASSPPDSPYEQYF.

This sequence joins TRBV6-5 and TRBJ1-6; TRBD1 matches at 9 bases. Looked up from germline, CDR1 is MNHEY and CDR2 is SVGAGI. The CDR3 has 13 residues. Trimming removed 5 bases from V and 10 bases from J; junction bases left unmatched: 3. CDR3 loop: CASSRDRDSPLHF. The CDR3 nucleotides are TGTGCCAGCAGTAGGGACAGGGACTCACCCCTCCACTTT.

This clone was counted ten times or more. The chain employs TRBV12-3 or TRBV12-4 and TRBJ1-1; D is unresolved. V was clipped by 5 bases and J by 1 base, with 8 bases between them. The CDR3 contains 13 residues. CDR3 in amino acids: CASSPTGNTEAFF. The CDR3 DNA reads TGTGCCAGCAGTCCGACGGGGAACACTGAAGCTTTCTTT.

This clone was seen more than once but under ten times. The same CDR3 can be traced to other DNA sequences in this sample. This sequence joins TRBV12-5 and TRBJ2-3; D uncertain. The CDR3 spans 15 residues. The germline V gene encodes CDR1 LGHNT and CDR2 FRNRAP. The V and J ends lost 2 bases and 0 bases respectively, with 9 bases between them. DNA of the CDR3: TGTGCTAGTGGTTTGAACGCGGCTAGCACAGATACGCAGTATTTT. This encodes CASGLNAASTDTQYF.

The chain combines TRBV5-6 with TRBJ2-5; tentative D call: TRBD1 (6 bases). Deletions cut 3 bases from V and 4 bases from J, with 13 bases between. The CDR3 spans 14 residues. Per germline, CDR1 SGHDT and CDR2 YYEEEE. CDR3 amino acids: CASSSQGGRETQYF. For the CDR3, the DNA is TGTGCCAGCAGCTCACAGGGTGGCCGAGAGACCCAGTACTTC.

The CDR3 region is CASTPRGLGTQYF. The CDR3 nucleotides are TGTGCCAGCACCCCGCGGGGGTTAGGGACCCAGTACTTC. This chain uses TRBV9 with TRBJ2-5, with TRBD2 matching over 7 bases. The junction had 9 bases not matched to a gene; V was cut back by 6 bases and J by 7 bases. Germline CDR1 reads SGDLS; CDR2 reads YYNGEE. The CDR3 runs 13 residues.

This chain links TRBV4-3 with TRBJ2-2, with 9 bases fitting TRBD1. With V trimmed by 0 bases and J by 4 bases, 9 bases remained unmatched. The germline V gene encodes CDR1 LGHNA and CDR2 YSLEER. CDR3 size: 18 residues. DNA for the CDR3: TGCGCCAGCAGCCAAGAGGCACAGGGGGCGAGGATCACCGGGGAGCTGTTTTTT. Translated: CASSQEAQGARITGELFF.

In DNA form, the CDR3 reads TGTGCCAGCAGCCCGAGGGAGGGGGACGAAAAACTGTTTTTT. Translated, it gives CASSPREGDEKLFF. The chain is built from TRBV7-9 and TRBJ1-4; TRBD1 might be the D (6 bases). Germline V lookup: CDR1 SEHNR, CDR2 FQNEAQ (reference sequence). Trimming cost V 5 bases and J 8 bases, with 15 bases left between them. The CDR3 has 14 amino acids.

This chain uses TRBV29-1 with TRBJ1-2, with D hard to call. CDR3 size: 11 residues. Germline CDR1 SQVTM, CDR2 ANQGSEA. The ends were cut back, 3 bases at V and 6 bases at J, with 8 bases in the middle. CDR3 coding DNA: TGCAGCGTTGATGGGCCCCATGGCTACACCTTC. This translates into CSVDGPHGYTF.

This sequence joins TRBV3-1 (or the pseudogene TRBV3-2) and TRBJ2-7; TRBD2 is a possible D gene (5 bases). CDR1 and CDR2 from the germline V gene are LGHDT and YNNKEL (reference sequence). The length of the CDR3 is 14 residues. V lost 5 bases and J 3 bases, leaving 14 bases between the germline ends. The CDR3 spells CASSGETGFYEQYF. The CDR3 nucleotides are TGTGCCAGCAGCGGGGAGACGGGTTTCTACGAGCAGTACTTC.

The genes are TRBV5-6 and TRBJ1-3; D is perhaps TRBD1 (6 bases). CDR3 length: 17 residues. Germline CDR1 reads SGHDT; CDR2 reads YYEEEE. Trimming removed 4 bases from V and 5 bases from J, with 22 bases in between. The DNA of the CDR3 is TGTGCCAGCAGCCCGACGGCACTTGACAGGTGGCGAAACACCATATATTTT. This encodes CASSPTALDRWRNTIYF.

The chain has TRBV6-5 and TRBJ2-7; perhaps TRBD1 as D (5 bases). The germline V gene has CDR1 MNHEY and CDR2 SVGAGI. The germline V and J ends were trimmed by 6 bases and 0 bases, with 15 bases remaining between them. CDR3 size: 15 residues. CDR3 sequence: CASRAAGSRSYEQYF. The DNA of the CDR3 is TGTGCCAGCAGGGCTGCAGGGTCCCGCTCCTACGAGCAGTACTTC.

The chain has TRBV25-1 and TRBJ1-2; 10 bases fit TRBD1. After removal of 8 bases from V and 4 bases from J, the junction contained 1 base not matched to a gene. This CDR3 has 12 amino acids. Germline CDR1 and CDR2: MGHDK and SYGVNS. Written as DNA, the CDR3 is TGTGCCAGCCGGGACAGGGGCTATGGCTACACCTTC. It codes for CASRDRGYGYTF.

The genes are TRBV28 and TRBJ1-6; 9 bases line up with TRBD1. This CDR3 is built from 19 residues. V was pared by 6 bases and J by 4 bases, with 16 bases of the junction left unmatched. Germline values: CDR1 MDHEN, CDR2 SYDVKM. The DNA for the CDR3 is TGTGCCAGCAGCTTCGACAAAACAGGGGGCTTGGGGTATAATTCACCCCTCCACTTT. Amino acid sequence: CASSFDKTGGLGYNSPLHF.

The chain carries TRBV3-1 (or the pseudogene TRBV3-2) and TRBJ2-1, with D perhaps matching TRBD1 (5 bases). The V and J ends lost 1 base and 0 bases respectively, with 13 bases between them. Germline assignment: CDR1 LGHDT and CDR2 YNNKEL (reference sequence). CDR3 length equals 17 residues. CDR3 bases: TGTGCCAGCAGCCAAGTAGGTTTGACAGACTCCTACAATGAGCAGTTCTTC. This sequence encodes CASSQVGLTDSYNEQFF.

V gene TRBV5-4 combines with J gene TRBJ2-2, with 12 positions matching TRBD2. Germline V gene sequence: CDR1 SGHNT, CDR2 YYREEE (reference sequence). J was trimmed by 2 bases and V by 3 bases; bases with no gene match: 2. This CDR3 is 16 amino acids long. DNA of the CDR3: TGTGCCAGCAGCTGGGGACTAGCGGGTAACACCGGGGAGCTGTTTTTT. It specifies CASSWGLAGNTGELFF.

CDR3 region: CASSVGRGVSSRNEQFF. As DNA, the CDR3 is TGTGCCAGTAGTGTGGGGCGGGGGGTTAGTAGTAGGAATGAGCAGTTCTTC. V and J are TRBV19 and TRBJ2-1; 8 nucleotides line up with TRBD2. This CDR3 is built from 17 residues. Germline CDR1 is LNHDA and CDR2 is SQIVND (reference sequence). Germline trimming cut 5 bases from V and 7 bases from J; bases unmatched to any gene: 16.

The gene calls are TRBV4-2 and TRBJ1-6, with TRBD1 as a possible D gene (5 bases). Germline V gene lookup returns CDR1 LGHNA and CDR2 YNFKEQ. Trimming pared 1 base from V and 6 bases from J, leaving 10 bases between. This CDR3 is built from 15 residues. The CDR3 nucleotides are TGTGCCAGCAGCCAAGGACAGCAACTTAATTCACCCCTCCACTTT. Its protein is CASSQGQQLNSPLHF.

The V and J genes are TRBV24-1 and TRBJ2-1, with TRBD2 matching over 10 bases. This CDR3 spans 16 amino acids. V lost 3 bases, J lost 5 bases, and 6 bases stayed unmatched. The germline V gene has CDR1 KGHDR and CDR2 SFDVKD. The CDR3 region is CATSDGLAGVNNEQFF. CDR3 coding DNA: TGTGCCACCAGTGATGGTCTAGCGGGAGTAAACAATGAGCAGTTCTTC.

V is TRBV7-6 and J is TRBJ2-3; D possibly corresponds to TRBD2 (5 bases). The CDR3 loop spans 15 amino acids. Germline assignment: CDR1 SGHVS and CDR2 FNYEAQ. Trimming cost V 1 base and J 4 bases, with 12 bases left between them. CDR3 loop: CASSLDDSVPDTQYF. In DNA, the CDR3 is TGTGCCAGCAGCTTAGATGATAGCGTGCCAGATACGCAGTATTTT.

The gene calls are TRBV18 and TRBJ2-5, with TRBD1 as a possible D gene (6 bases). V shed 4 bases and J shed 2 bases, with 11 bases lying between them. Germline loops: CDR1 KGHSH, CDR2 LQKENI. CDR3 length: 14 amino acids. The CDR3 here is CASSRQAKQETQYF. In DNA, the CDR3 is TGTGCCAGCTCACGACAGGCTAAACAAGAGACCCAGTACTTC.

The chain recombines TRBV6-2 or TRBV6-3 with TRBJ2-5; 7 positions match TRBD1. This CDR3 spans 16 amino acids. V was pared by 0 bases and J by 2 bases, with 6 bases of the junction left unmatched. The V gene's germline CDR1 is MNHEY and CDR2 SVGEGT. This chain's CDR3 is CASSYSSGQQQETQYF. CDR3 DNA: TGTGCCAGCAGTTACTCTTCGGGACAGCAACAAGAGACCCAGTACTTC.

The V gene is TRBV3-1 (or the pseudogene TRBV3-2), the J gene TRBJ2-5; 11 bases match TRBD2. The J segment lost 4 bases and the V segment lost 5 bases, leaving 3 bases of the junction unmatched. CDR3 size: 14 residues. Per germline, CDR1 LGHDT and CDR2 YNNKEL (reference sequence). The CDR3 bases are TGTGCCAGCAGCTTCGGACTAGCGGGAGAGACCCAGTACTTC. This codes for CASSFGLAGETQYF.

The chain carries TRBV7-2 and TRBJ1-5; 11 nucleotides match TRBD1. V shed 3 bases and J 5 bases; nucleotides not matched to a gene: 6. Germline CDR1 and CDR2: SGHTA and FQGNSA. The CDR3 is made up of 16 amino acids. This CDR3 is CASSLGTGGRDQPQHF. The CDR3 DNA reads as TGTGCCAGCAGCTTGGGGACAGGGGGTAGAGATCAGCCCCAGCATTTT. Based on the CDR3 plus reference TRBV7-2 and TRBJ1-5, the full variable domain is GAGVSQSPSNKVTEKGKDVELRCDPISGHTALYWYRQSLGQGLEFLIYFQGNSAPDKSGLPSDRFSAERTGGSVSTLTIQRTQQEDSAVYLCASSLGTGGRDQPQHFGDGTRLSIL.

The V gene is TRBV5-8, the J gene TRBJ1-2, with D possibly being TRBD1 (5 bases). The CDR3 covers 14 residues. V lost 0 bases to trimming and J lost 4 bases, with 10 bases between them. Germline CDR1 and CDR2: SGHTS and YDEGEE. The CDR3 nucleotides are TGTGCCAGCAGCTTGGAAGGGGCTGGCTATGGCTACACCTTC. Its protein product is CASSLEGAGYGYTF.

Here the CDR3 reads CASSQPGGWSGELFF. In DNA, the CDR3 is TGTGCCAGCAGCCAACCAGGGGGCTGGTCCGGGGAGCTGTTTTTT. This chain uses TRBV5-6 with TRBJ2-2, with TRBD1 matching 8 bases. Germline V gives CDR1 SGHDT, CDR2 YYEEEE. The CDR3 covers 15 residues. Trimming removed 4 bases from V and 6 bases from J; junction bases left unmatched: 8.